These T cell receptor beta chains were read from a single sample in a study of a mutant IDH1 vaccine in newly diagnosed glioma. These receptors are not linked to any known antigen. The table came from immunoSEQ multiplex PCR; TCRdb's copy has only in-frame clones and leaves some out. Here the sample spans more than 25,000 clones, approximately 87% being singletons. Sample: PBMCs, taken from a glioma patient whose treatment included an IDH1 peptide vaccine. The receptors derive from a man aged 35 to 55 with glioma. Both conserved end residues are part of each CDR3. The D gene is left open where the match is weak. Rows may omit the clone size; those that give it use once, few, many or a size class.

clone size,D gene,V gene,J gene,CDR3 protein,CDR3 DNA
.,.,TRBV28,TRBJ1-2,CASSSSAAGTRNYGYTF,TGTGCCAGCAGTTCCTCCGCTGCCGGGACACGGAACTATGGCTACACCTTC
.,.,TRBV19,TRBJ2-2,CASSPFHRGRGTGELFF,TGTGCCAGTAGTCCCTTCCATCGGGGGAGGGGGACCGGGGAGCTGTTTTTT
.,TRBD1,TRBV6-5,TRBJ1-3,CASSYSDGQGGNTIYF,TGTGCCAGCAGTTACTCTGATGGACAGGGGGGAAACACCATATATTTT
.,.,TRBV28,TRBJ1-5,CATQPQRVGNQPQHF,TGTGCCACCCAACCCCAGAGGGTAGGTAATCAGCCCCAGCATTTT
.,TRBD1,TRBV6-1,TRBJ1-6,CASTHTGEGSPLHF,TGTGCCAGCACCCACACAGGGGAGGGATCACCCCTCCACTTT
.,.,TRBV4-1,TRBJ1-3,CASSQEASRVGNTIYF,TGCGCCAGCAGCCAAGAAGCAAGCAGGGTTGGAAACACCATATATTTT
.,.,TRBV6-5,TRBJ2-5,CASSSGRRETQYF,TGTGCCAGCAGTTCTGGCAGGCGGGAGACCCAGTACTTC
.,.,TRBV30,TRBJ1-1,CAWSVRRDTEAFF,TGTGCCTGGAGTGTCCGAAGGGACACTGAAGCTTTCTTT
.,.,TRBV6-4,TRBJ2-3,CASSDLAGTDTQYF,TGTGCCAGCAGTGACTTGGCGGGCACAGATACGCAGTATTTT
.,.,TRBV4-3,TRBJ1-2,CASSQDPAYGYTF,TGCGCCAGCAGCCAAGATCCGGCTTATGGCTACACCTTC
.,.,TRBV7-8,TRBJ2-5,CASSPRETQYF,TGTGCCAGCAGCCCTCGAGAGACCCAGTACTTC
.,.,TRBV9,TRBJ2-3,CASTIGGDTDTQYF,TGTGCCAGCACAATAGGGGGGGACACAGATACGCAGTATTTT
.,.,TRBV20-1,TRBJ2-3,CSTQLVDTQYF,TGCAGTACCCAATTAGTAGATACGCAGTATTTT
.,TRBD1,TRBV28,TRBJ1-4,CASSLRGEKLFF,TGTGCCAGCAGTCTCAGGGGGGAAAAACTGTTTTTT
.,.,TRBV7-2,TRBJ1-6,CASSLSNSPLHF,TGTGCCAGCAGCTTAAGTAACTCACCCCTCCACTTT
medium-sized,.,TRBV7-9,TRBJ1-6,CASSLKGGRSYNSPLHF,TGTGCCAGCAGCTTAAAAGGGGGACGATCCTATAATTCACCCCTCCACTTT
few,.,TRBV9,TRBJ1-1,CASSPEDTEAFF,TGTGCCAGCAGCCCCGAGGACACTGAAGCTTTCTTT
.,.,TRBV9,TRBJ2-5,CASSVDPAKETQYF,TGTGCCAGCAGCGTAGACCCGGCCAAAGAGACCCAGTACTTC
.,.,TRBV6-6,TRBJ1-1,CASSYLETEAFF,TGTGCCAGCAGTTACCTGGAGACTGAAGCTTTCTTT